The rows below give T cell receptor beta chains drawn from one sample of a study of T cell changes during pregnancy in multiple sclerosis. The method was immunoSEQ multiplex PCR; TCRdb's version includes in-frame clones alone and lacks a portion of them. The data contain approximately 92,000 clones, approximately 93% of them singletons. Specimen: peripheral blood, collected after pregnancy. Every receptor here comes from a female donor with multiple sclerosis, enrolled in a pregnancy study. Both conserved end residues are part of each CDR3. The D gene is left open where the match is weak. Not every row has a clone size; where given, it reads once, few, many or a size class.

- | - | TRBJ1-5 | TRBV27 | TGTGCCAGCAGTCCCCCGGGTTATAGCAATCAGCCCCAGCATTTT | CASSPPGYSNQPQHF
TRBD2 | - | TRBJ2-2 | TRBV19 | TGTGCCAGTAGTAGACTAGCGGGGCTTAACACCGGGGAGCTGTTTTTT | CASSRLAGLNTGELFF
- | once | TRBJ2-2 | TRBV6-6 | TGTGCCAGCAGTTACTCGAAGGACAGGAACACCGGGGAGCTGTTTTTT | CASSYSKDRNTGELFF
- | - | TRBJ1-2 | TRBV6-4 | TGTGCCAGCACCCCGAACTATGGCTACACCTTC | CASTPNYGYTF
TRBD1 | once | TRBJ1-3 | TRBV6-1 | TGTGCCAGCAGCAGGGACAGGGGGCTCGGAAACACCATATATTTT | CASSRDRGLGNTIYF
TRBD1 | - | TRBJ1-4 | TRBV11-2 | TGTGCCAGCAGCTCGGGACAGGGAAGTGAAAAACTGTTTTTT | CASSSGQGSEKLFF
TRBD1 | - | TRBJ1-1 | TRBV5-8 | TGTGCCAGCAGCTACCCACAGGGGGCGATTACCAACACTGAAGCTTTCTTT | CASSYPQGAITNTEAFF
TRBD1 | - | TRBJ2-3 | TRBV5-4 | TGTGCCAGCAGCTCCCGAAGACAGGGGGCATTAGATACGCAGTATTTT | CASSSRRQGALDTQYF
- | - | TRBJ1-1 | TRBV28 | TGTGCCAGCAGATTGTCCGGTGGTAACACTGAAGCTTTCTTT | CASRLSGGNTEAFF
- | - | TRBJ2-7 | TRBV6-5 | TGTGCCAGCAGCCCAAATCAGGGGGGTCCCTACGAGCAGTACTTC | CASSPNQGGPYEQYF
- | - | TRBJ1-4 | TRBV27 | TGTGCCAGCATGTCAGGAAATGAAAAACTGTTTTTT | CASMSGNEKLFF
TRBD2 | - | TRBJ2-1 | TRBV6-5 | TGTGCCAGCAGTCGGACTAGCGGGCCGAAGGGTGAGCAGTTCTTC | CASSRTSGPKGEQFF
TRBD1 | - | TRBJ2-3 | TRBV2 | TGTGCCAGCAGCGACAGGGGGTCCTACACAGATACGCAGTATTTT | CASSDRGSYTDTQYF
- | - | TRBJ2-6 | TRBV4-1 | TGCGCCAGCAGCCTCCCGGACATCTCTGGGGCCAACGTCCTGACTTTC | CASSLPDISGANVLTF